This T cell receptor beta chain emerged from a study of spatial heterogeneity in lung cancer. Study context: More beta-chain than alpha-chain sequences were consistently detected.

Study results and caveats: Ubiquitous, expanded tumor-derived TCRs were more frequently observed in blood at resection than at follow-up.

Trimming cost V 7 bases and J 4 bases, with 8 bases left between them. Germline CDR1 reads SEHNR; CDR2 reads FQNEAQ (reference sequence). The CDR3 has 11 amino acids. Noted time point: sample taken at primary tumor resection. Whole RNA came from tumor, nontumor lung or frozen PBMC and was sequenced without being sorted. The approximately 69 donors had untreated early-stage non-small cell lung cancer. Concerning this clonotype: Its antigen is currently unknown.

The library protocol tagged each TCR cDNA with a unique molecular identifier. TCRdb reprocessed the 5' RACE reads via MiXCR and lists one record per CDR3 protein. The table shows roughly 54,000 distinct CDR3 sequences, with 6.5% to 8% occurring only once. The origin of this receptor is a female donor with early-stage non-small cell lung cancer. V gene TRBV7-9 combines with J gene TRBJ2-7; D is uncertain. Sequences were derived from PBMCs, sampled at surgery. The CDR3 loop reads CASTPLYEQYF. The DNA for the CDR3 is TGTGCCAGCACCCCATTGTACGAGCAGTACTTC.